Listed below are T cell receptor beta chains from one sample, sequenced in a study of T-cell reconstitution after alpha-beta-depleted transplantation in children. A single record per CDR3 protein comes from TCRdb applying MiXCR to the PCR reads. The data hold about 480,000 distinct CDR3 sequences, with 9.5% to 15% observed a single time. The sample in question was PBMCs from the stem cell graft donor, obtained from the stem cell graft. These TCRs come from a human donor who donated a stem cell graft to a child with combined immunodeficiency. The CDR3 runs from the conserved cysteine through the conserved F or W. The D gene is left open where the match is weak. Not all rows give a size; the values are once, few, many and, for expanded clones, a class.

v_gene	abundance	d_gene	j_gene	CDR3aa	CDR3nt
TRBV6-5	.	.	TRBJ2-3	CASSWRGPTTDTQYF	TGTGCCAGCAGTTGGCGGGGACCCACCACAGATACGCAGTATTTT
TRBV20-1	.	TRBD2	TRBJ2-1	CSAREGIAGGHEQFF	TGCAGTGCTAGAGAGGGAATAGCGGGAGGGCATGAGCAGTTCTTC
TRBV6-1	.	.	TRBJ1-2	CASTQEGQNYGYTF	TGTGCCAGCACCCAGGAGGGGCAGAACTATGGCTACACCTTC
TRBV27	few	TRBD1	TRBJ2-7	CASSRTGTYYEQYF	TGTGCCAGCAGCCGGACAGGGACGTACTACGAGCAGTACTTC
TRBV11-3	few	.	TRBJ2-7	CASSLNGNSYEQYF	TGTGCCAGCAGCTTAAACGGTAACTCCTACGAGCAGTACTTC
TRBV7-2	few	.	TRBJ2-7	CASSPGGRGYEQYF	TGTGCCAGCAGCCCGGGGGGCAGGGGTTACGAGCAGTACTTC
TRBV4-2	many	TRBD1	TRBJ2-7	CASSQGQGVSDEQYF	TGTGCCAGCAGCCAGGGACAGGGGGTGAGCGACGAGCAGTACTTC
TRBV5-1	many	.	TRBJ2-1	CASSLGTQVSYNEQFF	TGCGCCAGCAGCTTGGGGACACAAGTCTCCTACAATGAGCAGTTCTTC
TRBV7-6	.	.	TRBJ1-5	CASTPGGEGMNQPQHF	TGTGCCAGCACCCCCGGGGGGGAGGGAATGAATCAGCCCCAGCATTTT
TRBV28	few	.	TRBJ1-6	CASSWDGYNSPLHF	TGTGCCAGCAGCTGGGACGGATATAATTCACCCCTCCACTTT
TRBV7-3	few	.	TRBJ2-7	CASSVTYGGYEQYF	TGTGCCAGCAGCGTTACTTATGGGGGCTACGAGCAGTACTTC